This T cell receptor (beta chain) was profiled in a study of Graves' ophthalmopathy and Graves' hyperthyroidism. Findings and caveats of the study: A 13-signature model separated ophthalmopathy from stable hyperthyroidism, reaching roughly 85% sensitivity and around 83% specificity cross-validated.

Germline V gene sequence: CDR1 SGHTA, CDR2 FQGTGA. CDR3 length equals 14 residues. Between the trimmed V and J ends, which lost 6 bases and 4 bases, there was a span of 16 bases. A remark on this clonotype: Antigen: not known.

Investigators amplified TCR beta CDR3 regions from RNA transcripts. RT-PCR in the first round used HTBI primers; a second-round multiplex PCR followed. A single record per CDR3 protein comes from TCRdb applying MiXCR to the multiplex PCR reads. Altogether around 670,000 distinct CDR3 sequences are present, roughly 41% being singletons, with the ten largest covering 40% to 55%. The sequence came from an adult man with Graves' ophthalmopathy. The chain links TRBV7-3 to TRBJ2-7; no reliable D call. Sequencing was performed on peripheral blood. The CDR3 loop reads CASSLFGQRYEQYF. The DNA of the CDR3 is TGTGCCAGCAGTTTATTCGGCCAGAGGTACGAGCAGTACTTC. Complete variable domain (other parts from reference TRBV7-3 and TRBJ2-7): GAGVSQTPSNKVTEKGKYVELRCDPISGHTALYWYRQSLGQGPEFLIYFQGTGAADDSGLPNDRFFAVRPEGSVSTLKIQRTERGDSAVYLCASSLFGQRYEQYFGPGTRLTVT.